This T cell receptor beta chain was sequenced for a study of blood T cell repertoires in COVID-19. Study information: The study drew acute and convalescent COVID-19 samples from the United States, Italy and Spain.

Participant ages covered roughly 18 to 90 years across around 25 US areas. Cohorts were based on clinical histories the participants reported. Two consecutive negative NP/OP PCR tests, clearance, or resolved symptoms defined Cohort 3 recovery. Germline lookup yields CDR1 SNHLY and CDR2 FYNNEI. The CDR3 sequence is 16 residues long. J gave up 5 bases and V 7 bases, and 14 bases lay outside the gene matches. Produced via immunoSEQ multiplex PCR; TCRdb's table is partial and in-frame only. The data contain under 200,000 clones, less than 85% of them singletons. The chain joins TRBV2 to TRBJ2-1; 7 positions agree with TRBD1. The source of this sequence is a man in his sixties who had recovered from COVID-19. The sequencing sample was made of PBMCs or T cells enriched from blood (not recorded which). The CDR3 here is CASTRSTGSPNNEQFF. The CDR3 bases are TGTGCCAGCACCCGGTCGACAGGGTCTCCGAACAATGAGCAGTTCTTC.